Given below is one T cell receptor beta chain in context. Its antigen is unknown. This sample is drawn from a study of early T cells in non-severe SARS-CoV-2 infection. Study-level findings and limits: VDJdb matching skewed toward anti-spike CD8 responses, missing private and CD4 specificities.

The CDR3 has 15 residues. Germline V CDR1 and CDR2: SGDLS, YYNGEE. V lost 2 bases to trimming and J lost 5 bases, with 17 bases between them. Attached unique molecular identifiers marked individual cDNA molecules. TCRdb re-called the 5' RACE reads through MiXCR, storing one row per CDR3 protein. The table shows approximately 80,000 distinct CDR3 sequences, with 11% occurring only once. The sequence derives from an adult who was a healthcare worker with PCR-confirmed SARS-CoV-2 infection or an uninfected control (not recorded which). Specimen: whole blood, collected at baseline. The J gene is TRBJ2-7, the V gene TRBV9; a possible D gene is TRBD1 (5 bases). In DNA form, the CDR3 reads TGTGCCAGCAGCGTCACGACAGTGGCGGTAGACGAGCAGTACTTC. Amino acid sequence: CASSVTTVAVDEQYF.